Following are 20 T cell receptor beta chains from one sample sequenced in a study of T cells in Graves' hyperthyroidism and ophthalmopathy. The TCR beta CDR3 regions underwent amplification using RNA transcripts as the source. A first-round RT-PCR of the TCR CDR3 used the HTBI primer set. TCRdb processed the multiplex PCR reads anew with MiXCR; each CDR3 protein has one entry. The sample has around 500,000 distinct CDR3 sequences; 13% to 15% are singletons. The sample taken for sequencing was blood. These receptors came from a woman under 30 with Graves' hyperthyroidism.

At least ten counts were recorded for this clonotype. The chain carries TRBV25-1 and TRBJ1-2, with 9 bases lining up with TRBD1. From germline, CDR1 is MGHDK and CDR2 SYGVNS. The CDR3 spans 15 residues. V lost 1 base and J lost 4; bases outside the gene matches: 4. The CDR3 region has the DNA TGTGCCAGCAGTGAATGGGGACAGGGCGGCTATGGCTACACCTTC. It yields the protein CASSEWGQGGYGYTF.

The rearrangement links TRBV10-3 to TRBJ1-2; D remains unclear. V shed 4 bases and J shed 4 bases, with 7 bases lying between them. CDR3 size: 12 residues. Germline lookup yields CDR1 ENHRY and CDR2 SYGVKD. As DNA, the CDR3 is TGTGCCATCAGTGCTCAGGCCTATGGCTACACCTTC. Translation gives CAISAQAYGYTF.

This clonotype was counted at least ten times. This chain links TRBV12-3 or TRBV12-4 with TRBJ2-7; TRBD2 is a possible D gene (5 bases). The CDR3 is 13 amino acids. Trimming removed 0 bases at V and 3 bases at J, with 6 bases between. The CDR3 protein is CASSLAEDYEQYV. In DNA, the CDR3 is TGTGCCAGCAGTTTAGCGGAGGACTACGAGCAGTACGTC.

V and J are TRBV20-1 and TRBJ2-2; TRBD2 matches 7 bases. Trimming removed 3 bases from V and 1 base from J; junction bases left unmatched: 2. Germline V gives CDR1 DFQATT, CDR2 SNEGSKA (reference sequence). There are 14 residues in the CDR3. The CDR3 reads CSASLAGNTGELFF. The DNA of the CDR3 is TGCAGTGCTAGTTTAGCGGGGAACACCGGGGAGCTGTTTTTT.

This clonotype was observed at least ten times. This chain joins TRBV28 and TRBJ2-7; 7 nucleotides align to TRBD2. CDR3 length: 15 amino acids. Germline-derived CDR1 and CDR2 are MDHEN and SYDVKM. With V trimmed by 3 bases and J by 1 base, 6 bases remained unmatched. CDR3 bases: TGTGCCAGCAGTTTTCTAGCGGAAAGGTCCTACGAGCAGTACTTC. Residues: CASSFLAERSYEQYF.

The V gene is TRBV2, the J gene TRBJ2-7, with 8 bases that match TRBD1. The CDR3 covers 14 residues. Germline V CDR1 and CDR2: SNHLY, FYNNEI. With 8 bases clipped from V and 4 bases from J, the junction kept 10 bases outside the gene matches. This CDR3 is CASSSGQGGYEQYF. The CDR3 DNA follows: TGTGCCAGCTCCTCTGGACAGGGAGGATACGAGCAGTACTTC.

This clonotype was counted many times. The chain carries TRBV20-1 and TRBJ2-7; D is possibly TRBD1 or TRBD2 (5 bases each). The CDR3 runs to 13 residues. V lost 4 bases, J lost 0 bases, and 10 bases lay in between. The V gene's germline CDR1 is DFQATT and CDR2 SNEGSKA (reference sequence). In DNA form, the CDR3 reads TGCAGTGCTATTGGGGACGCCTCCTACGAGCAGTACTTC. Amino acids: CSAIGDASYEQYF.

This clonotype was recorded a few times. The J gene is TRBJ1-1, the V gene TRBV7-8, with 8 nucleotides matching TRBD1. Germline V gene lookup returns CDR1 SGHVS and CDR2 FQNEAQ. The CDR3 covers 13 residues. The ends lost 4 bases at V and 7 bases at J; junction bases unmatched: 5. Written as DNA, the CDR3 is TGTGCCAGCAGCTCTAGACAGGGGTATGAAGCTTTCTTT. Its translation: CASSSRQGYEAFF. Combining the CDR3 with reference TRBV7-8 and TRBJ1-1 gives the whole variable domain GAGVSQSPRYKVAKRGQDVALRCDPISGHVSLFWYQQALGQGPEFLTYFQNEAQLDKSGLPSDRFFAERPEGSVSTLKIQRTQQEDSAVYLCASSSRQGYEAFFGQGTRLTVV.

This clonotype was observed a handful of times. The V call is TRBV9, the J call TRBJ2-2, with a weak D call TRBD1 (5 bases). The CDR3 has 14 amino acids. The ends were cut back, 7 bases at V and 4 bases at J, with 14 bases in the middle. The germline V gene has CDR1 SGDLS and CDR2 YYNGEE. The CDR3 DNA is TGTGCCAGCGGGAAGGGGTTGGGCACCGGGGAGCTGTTTTTT. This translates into CASGKGLGTGELFF.

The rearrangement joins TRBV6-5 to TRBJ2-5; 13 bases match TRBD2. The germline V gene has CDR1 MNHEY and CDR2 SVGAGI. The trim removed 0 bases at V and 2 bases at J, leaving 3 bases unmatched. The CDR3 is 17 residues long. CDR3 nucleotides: TGTGCCAGCAGTTACTCGACGGGACTAGCGGGGCAAGAGACCCAGTACTTC. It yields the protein CASSYSTGLAGQETQYF.

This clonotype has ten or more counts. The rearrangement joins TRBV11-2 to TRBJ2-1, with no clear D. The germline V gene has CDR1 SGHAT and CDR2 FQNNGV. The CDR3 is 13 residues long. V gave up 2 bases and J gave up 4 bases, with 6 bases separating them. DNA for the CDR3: TGTGCCAGCAGCTTATACGGATACAATGAGCAGTTCTTC. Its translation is CASSLYGYNEQFF.

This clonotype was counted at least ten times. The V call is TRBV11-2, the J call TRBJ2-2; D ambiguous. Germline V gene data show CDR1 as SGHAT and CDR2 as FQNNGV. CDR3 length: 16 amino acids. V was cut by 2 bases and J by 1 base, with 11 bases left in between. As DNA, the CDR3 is TGTGCCAGCAGCTTAAGGTTAAAGGAGAACACCGGGGAGCTGTTTTTT. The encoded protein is CASSLRLKENTGELFF.

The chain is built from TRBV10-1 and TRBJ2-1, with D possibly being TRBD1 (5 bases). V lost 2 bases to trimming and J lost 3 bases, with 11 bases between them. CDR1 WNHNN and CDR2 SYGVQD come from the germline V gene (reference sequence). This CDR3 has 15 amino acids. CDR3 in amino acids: CASSEIGASYNEQFF. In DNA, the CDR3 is TGCGCCAGCAGTGAGATAGGGGCTAGCTACAATGAGCAGTTCTTC.

The CDR3 protein is CASSRKIGQGSYNEQFF. The CDR3, as DNA: TGTGCCAGCAGCCGAAAAATAGGACAGGGCTCCTACAATGAGCAGTTCTTC. The V call is TRBV11-1, the J call TRBJ2-1; 8 nucleotides match TRBD1. Germline V lookup: CDR1 SGHAT, CDR2 FQDESV (reference sequence). The CDR3 is 17 amino acids. After removal of 5 bases from V and 0 bases from J, the junction contained 9 bases not matched to a gene.

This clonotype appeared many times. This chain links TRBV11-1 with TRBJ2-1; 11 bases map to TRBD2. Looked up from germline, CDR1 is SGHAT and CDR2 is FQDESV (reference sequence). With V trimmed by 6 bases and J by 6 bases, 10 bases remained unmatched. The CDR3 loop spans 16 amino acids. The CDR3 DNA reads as TGTGCCAGCAGTCCTAGGACTAGCGGGCATAGCAATGAGCAGTTCTTC. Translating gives CASSPRTSGHSNEQFF.

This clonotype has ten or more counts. For the CDR3, the DNA is TGCAGCGTTGAAGATCGTCGGACCTCAGGCGAGCAGTACTTC. Translated: CSVEDRRTSGEQYF. The chain recombines TRBV29-1 with TRBJ2-7; D gene ambiguous. V gave up 0 bases and J gave up 6 bases, with 15 bases separating them. This CDR3 has 14 residues. The germline V gene has CDR1 SQVTM and CDR2 ANQGSEA.

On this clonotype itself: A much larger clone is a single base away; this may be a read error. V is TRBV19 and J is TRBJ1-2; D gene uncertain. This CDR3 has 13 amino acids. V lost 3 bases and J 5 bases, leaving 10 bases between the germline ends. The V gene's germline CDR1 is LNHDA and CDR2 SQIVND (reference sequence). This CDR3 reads CASSMGPGYGYTF. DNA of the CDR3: TGTGCCAGTAGTATGGGCCCCGGGTATGGCTACACCTTC.

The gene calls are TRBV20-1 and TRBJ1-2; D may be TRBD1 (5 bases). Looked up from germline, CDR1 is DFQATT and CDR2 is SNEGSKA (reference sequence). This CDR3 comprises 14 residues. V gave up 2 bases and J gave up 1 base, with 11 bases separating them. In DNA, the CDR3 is TGCAGTGCTAGACGTTCGGGGGTTAACTATGGCTACACCTTC. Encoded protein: CSARRSGVNYGYTF.

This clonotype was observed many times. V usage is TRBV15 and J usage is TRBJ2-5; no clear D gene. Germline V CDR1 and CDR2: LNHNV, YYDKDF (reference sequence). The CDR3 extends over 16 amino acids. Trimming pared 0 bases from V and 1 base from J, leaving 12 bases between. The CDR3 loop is CATSRDKQPGQETQYF. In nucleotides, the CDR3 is TGTGCCACCAGCAGAGATAAGCAGCCAGGCCAAGAGACCCAGTACTTC. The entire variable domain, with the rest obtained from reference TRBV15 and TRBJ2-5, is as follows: DAMVIQNPRYQVTQFGKPVTLSCSQTLNHNVMYWYQQKSSQAPKLLFHYYDKDFNNEADTPDNFQSRRPNTSFCFLDIRSPGLGDTAMYLCATSRDKQPGQETQYFGPGTRLLVL.

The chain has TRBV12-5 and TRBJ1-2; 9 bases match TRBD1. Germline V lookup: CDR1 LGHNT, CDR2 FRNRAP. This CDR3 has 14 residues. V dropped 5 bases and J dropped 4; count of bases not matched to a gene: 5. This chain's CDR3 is CASGGDRALYGYTF. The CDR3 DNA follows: TGTGCTAGTGGTGGGGACAGGGCCCTCTATGGCTACACCTTC.